This T cell receptor beta chain came from a study of radiotherapy plus CTLA-4 blockade in lung cancer. The repertoire was sequenced with immunoSEQ multiplex PCR; TCRdb's copy has only in-frame clones and lacks some. Found here are 60,000 to 70,000 clones, over 80% of them singletons; the top ten hold about 4.3%. The TCR was taken from a human donor with non-small cell lung cancer who had a partial response to radiotherapy plus ipilimumab. The sample in question was peripheral blood, obtained from a patient treated with radiotherapy plus ipilimumab.

The CDR3 is CASSFLSRTGSGYTF. The CDR3 nucleotides read TGTGCCAGCAGTTTTCTTTCGAGAACAGGGTCTGGCTACACCTTC. The chain carries TRBV27 and TRBJ1-2, with TRBD1 as a possible D gene (6 bases). The CDR3 is 15 residues long. The germline V and J ends were trimmed by 3 bases and 7 bases, with 18 bases remaining between them. Germline CDR1 is MNHEY and CDR2 is SMNVEV (reference sequence).